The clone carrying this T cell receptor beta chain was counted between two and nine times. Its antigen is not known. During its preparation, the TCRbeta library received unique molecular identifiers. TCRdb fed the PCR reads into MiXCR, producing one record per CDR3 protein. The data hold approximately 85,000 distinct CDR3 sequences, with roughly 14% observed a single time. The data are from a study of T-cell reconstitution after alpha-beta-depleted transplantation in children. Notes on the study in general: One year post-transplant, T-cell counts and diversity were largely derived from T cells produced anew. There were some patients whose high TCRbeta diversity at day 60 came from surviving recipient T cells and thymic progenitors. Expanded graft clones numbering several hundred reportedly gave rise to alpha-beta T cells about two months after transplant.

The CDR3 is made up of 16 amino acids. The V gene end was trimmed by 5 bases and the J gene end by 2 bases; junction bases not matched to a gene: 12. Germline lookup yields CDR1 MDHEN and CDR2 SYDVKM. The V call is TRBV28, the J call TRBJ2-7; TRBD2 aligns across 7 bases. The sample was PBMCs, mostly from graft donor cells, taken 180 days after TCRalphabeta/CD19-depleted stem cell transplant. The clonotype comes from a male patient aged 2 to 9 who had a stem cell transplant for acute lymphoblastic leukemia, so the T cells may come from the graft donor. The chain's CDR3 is CASSMMGGRETYEQYF. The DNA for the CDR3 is TGTGCCAGCAGTATGATGGGGGGGAGGGAAACCTACGAGCAGTACTTC.